The entry below gives a single TCR beta chain sequence along with its context. Both 60 Vbeta primers and 13 Jbeta primers went into the PCR. The assay was immunoSEQ multiplex PCR, and TCRdb's table has in-frame clones only and misses some. The sample lists tens of thousands of clones; 78% were seen once. This sample was taken from a study of cytomegalovirus exposure and HLA in healthy donors. Per the germline V gene, CDR1 is SGHTA and CDR2 is FQGNSA. Trimming took 0 bases from V and 5 from J, leaving 14 bases between them. CDR3 length: 16 amino acids. The sequence was collected from a woman between 40 and 50 years old in good health and CMV-seronegative. What was sequenced was PBMCs. The V and J genes are TRBV7-2 and TRBJ1-5; a possible D gene is TRBD1 (5 bases). This CDR3 is CASSLAGSRGHQPQHF. Written as DNA, the CDR3 is TGTGCCAGCAGCTTAGCTGGGTCAAGGGGCCATCAGCCCCAGCATTTT.